The rows below give T cell receptor beta chains drawn from one sample of a study of T cell repertoires in cytomegalovirus infection. A single record per CDR3 protein comes from TCRdb applying MiXCR to the reads. The table shows a few hundred thousand distinct CDR3 sequences, with around 18% occurring only once. Sequencing was performed on PBMCs. Receptors originate from a human donor in good health (CMV status not recorded). Some clones in this sample may be carry-over from other donors' samples. CDR3s leave out the opening cysteine and the closing phenylalanine or tryptophan. The order of the fields is J gene, V gene, clone size, D gene, CDR3 protein. D genes are given only for firm matches. The size field is filled for only some rows; it gives once, few, many or a size class.

J: TRBJ2-3
V: TRBV11-1
size: many
D: NA
CDR3: ASSSGDYLSTDTQY

J: TRBJ1-5
V: TRBV27
size: NA
D: NA
CDR3: ASRLTGNQPQH

J: TRBJ1-1
V: TRBV7-8
size: many
D: NA
CDR3: ASSPGGGTVAF

J: TRBJ2-3
V: TRBV6-6
size: NA
D: TRBD2
CDR3: ASRPRIASGGGTDTQY

J: TRBJ2-7
V: TRBV2
size: NA
D: TRBD1
CDR3: ASSVTGGGSEQY

J: TRBJ2-7
V: TRBV7-2
size: many
D: NA
CDR3: ASSTGVLFYEQY

J: TRBJ2-7
V: TRBV20-1
size: few
D: TRBD1
CDR3: SARDWLDRGEHEQY

J: TRBJ2-2
V: TRBV11-2
size: once
D: NA
CDR3: ASSIWLKNTGELF

J: TRBJ1-5
V: TRBV7-9
size: NA
D: TRBD1
CDR3: ASSLGTGFQPQH

J: TRBJ1-4
V: TRBV20-1
size: NA
D: NA
CDR3: SASGRGGEKLF

J: TRBJ1-2
V: TRBV7-2
size: many
D: TRBD1
CDR3: ASSLTQGANYGYT

J: TRBJ2-1
V: TRBV7-2
size: NA
D: NA
CDR3: ASSFGELIYNEQF

J: TRBJ2-1
V: TRBV7-2
size: NA
D: NA
CDR3: ASSLAQLSSYNEQF

J: TRBJ2-5
V: TRBV7-2
size: many
D: TRBD1
CDR3: ASTPRAGGQQETQY

J: TRBJ2-1
V: TRBV11-2
size: few
D: TRBD2
CDR3: ASSSGREGITYNEQF

J: TRBJ1-1
V: TRBV19
size: NA
D: TRBD1
CDR3: ASSPLLWDRVSTEAF

J: TRBJ1-2
V: TRBV20-1
size: NA
D: NA
CDR3: SARETDYGYT

J: TRBJ1-5
V: TRBV24-1
size: few
D: TRBD1
CDR3: ATSFGTGGNQPQH

J: TRBJ1-5
V: TRBV6-6
size: NA
D: NA
CDR3: ASRPGQSRSQPQH

J: TRBJ2-1
V: TRBV12-3/TRBV12-4
size: many
D: NA
CDR3: ASSLAGGFPHSYNEQF

J: TRBJ2-7
V: TRBV7-2
size: many
D: NA
CDR3: ASSLVVLYEQY

J: TRBJ2-5
V: TRBV7-2
size: many
D: NA
CDR3: ASSSPGTNSGETQY

J: TRBJ1-5
V: TRBV6-1
size: few
D: TRBD1
CDR3: ASSYGTGLNQPQH

J: TRBJ2-3
V: TRBV29-1
size: many
D: TRBD2
CDR3: SYGTSGDTDTQY

J: TRBJ2-2
V: TRBV7-7
size: few
D: NA
CDR3: ASSRITSGELF